This T cell receptor (beta chain) originates from a study of blood T cell repertoires in COVID-19. Study context: Acute-phase and convalescent COVID-19 samples originated in the United States, Italy and Spain. PBMCs, B-cell-depleted T cells, or T cells were the source of the cDNA or gDNA that made up the material.

Source study methods: For nucleated cells, counts were estimated from reference gene primer amplification. Produced via immunoSEQ multiplex PCR; TCRdb's table is partial and in-frame only. D and trimming were read from the DNA, whereas the V and J calls and clone size are those reported in that table. The top ten hold around 1.7% of the sample, which has roughly 300,000 clones, about 82% seen once. V dropped 4 bases and J dropped 4 bases, with 4 bases sitting between them. The CDR3 is 11 amino acids. The germline V gene has CDR1 LNHNV and CDR2 YYDKDF (reference sequence). The clonotype comes from a woman aged 50 to 60 with acute or convalescent COVID-19. The V and J genes are TRBV15 and TRBJ1-1; D is ambiguous. What was sequenced was peripheral blood. The CDR3 DNA follows: TGTGCCACCAGCACTGTCACTGAAGCTTTCTTT. This translates into CATSTVTEAFF.